What follows are 20 T cell receptor beta chains derived from one specimen sequenced in a study of T cells after yellow fever vaccination. TCRdb reprocessed the 5' RACE reads with MiXCR, giving one entry per CDR3 protein. This table holds over 150,000 distinct CDR3 sequences, almost 7% found once. This sample comprised CD4+ T cells sorted from PBMCs, obtained 4 to 5 days after the first yellow fever vaccination. The receptors originated from a man aged 18 to 35 who received the YFV17D yellow fever vaccine.

This clonotype has ten or more counts. The J gene is TRBJ2-5, the V gene TRBV6-5; D unclear. Germline V gives CDR1 MNHEY, CDR2 SVGAGI. The CDR3 consists of 12 residues. Trimming pared 6 bases from V and 2 bases from J, leaving 7 bases between. The CDR3 loop reads CASRSSQETQYF. The DNA for the CDR3 is TGTGCCAGCAGGTCCTCTCAAGAGACCCAGTACTTC.

This clonotype turned up a few times. The chain recombines TRBV29-1 with TRBJ2-1; D remains unclear. Per germline, CDR1 SQVTM and CDR2 ANQGSEA. CDR3 length: 14 residues. Deletions cut 4 bases from V and 0 bases from J, with 10 bases between. The CDR3 nucleotides are TGCAGCGTTGTTATCCAGAGCTCCTACAATGAGCAGTTCTTC. Amino acids: CSVVIQSSYNEQFF.

The chain carries TRBV6-4 and TRBJ2-7; D not certain. V gave up 1 base and J gave up 3 bases, with 7 bases separating them. The CDR3 has 13 amino acids. Germline assignment: CDR1 MRHNA and CDR2 SNTAGT. DNA for the CDR3: TGTGCCAGCAGTGACTTACCCCTCTACGAGCAGTACTTC. Its translation is CASSDLPLYEQYF.

The chain carries TRBV5-1 and TRBJ1-4; 7 nucleotides match TRBD1. Germline CDR1 and CDR2: SGHRS and YFSETQ. Germline trimming cut 3 bases from V and 6 bases from J; bases unmatched to any gene: 11. This CDR3 contains 16 residues. CDR3 bases: TGCGCCAGCAGCTCGAGTCCAGGGGGTAGGGATGAAAAACTGTTTTTT. Protein sequence: CASSSSPGGRDEKLFF.

In this sample, this clonotype turned up many times. The chain couples TRBV7-9 to TRBJ2-2; the D is unclear. The V gene lost 1 base and the J gene lost 3 bases, with 9 bases spanning the gap. The CDR3 consists of 15 residues. Germline V gene lookup returns CDR1 SEHNR and CDR2 FQNEAQ (reference sequence). The chain's CDR3 is CASSLGDRDTGELFF. Here the CDR3 DNA reads TGTGCCAGCAGCTTAGGAGACCGAGACACCGGGGAGCTGTTTTTT.

This clonotype has at least ten counts. The chain couples TRBV15 to TRBJ1-1; D possibly corresponds to TRBD1 (5 bases). Germline V gene sequence: CDR1 LNHNV, CDR2 YYDKDF (reference sequence). CDR3 size: 15 residues. V was pared by 1 base and J by 0 bases, with 9 bases between. The DNA for the CDR3 is TGTGCCACCAGCAGAGGGGGGGGATTGAACACTGAAGCTTTCTTT. Amino acids: CATSRGGGLNTEAFF.

The sample holds many counts of this clonotype. This rearrangement joins TRBV5-1 to TRBJ2-7, with D tentatively TRBD1 (5 bases). The germline gives CDR1 SGHRS, CDR2 YFSETQ. The CDR3 length is 13 residues. V was pared by 1 base and J by 4 bases, with 9 bases between. CDR3 in DNA: TGCGCCAGCAGCTTGTGGTCAGGGTACGAGCAGTACTTC. This sequence encodes CASSLWSGYEQYF. Looking up the rest from reference TRBV5-1 and TRBJ2-7 gives the full variable domain: KAGVTQTPRYLIKTRGQQVTLSCSPISGHRSVSWYQQTPGQGLQFLFEYFSETQRNKGNFPGRFSGRQFSNSRSEMNVSTLELGDSALYLCASSLWSGYEQYFGPGTRLTVT.

On this clonotype: A read error may explain this, as a much larger clone is one base away. The genes are TRBV10-3 and TRBJ2-7; no definite D call. Germline V gives CDR1 ENHRY, CDR2 SYGVKD. The CDR3 loop spans 13 amino acids. The CDR3 nucleotides are TGTGTCATCAGTGCCGCCGCTCCGGACGAGCAGTACTTC. It encodes CVISAAAPDEQYF.

In its sample, this clonotype was seen many times. The chain couples TRBV18 to TRBJ1-5, with D possibly being TRBD1 (6 bases). Germline lookup yields CDR1 KGHSH and CDR2 LQKENI. Trimming took 3 bases from V and 6 from J, leaving 12 bases between them. The CDR3 contains 14 residues. CDR3 protein: CASSPGGPGQPQHF. CDR3 coding DNA: TGTGCCAGCTCACCCGGGGGGCCCGGTCAGCCCCAGCATTTT.

The chain employs TRBV6-5 and TRBJ1-2; D is unclear. CDR1 is MNHEY, CDR2 SVGAGI, per germline. V lost 8 bases, J lost 3 bases, and 13 bases lay in between. This CDR3 has 13 amino acids. CDR3 nucleotides: TGTGCCAGCCGCCTCTTCCTAGACTATGGCTACACCTTC. Amino acid sequence: CASRLFLDYGYTF.

This clonotype occurred a few times. This chain links TRBV20-1 with TRBJ2-7, with 8 positions matching TRBD2. This CDR3 region has 16 residues. Germline loops: CDR1 DFQATT, CDR2 SNEGSKA (reference sequence). With 4 bases clipped from V and 3 bases from J, the junction kept 14 bases outside the gene matches. The CDR3: CSATPSPVAGFYEQYF. CDR3 nucleotides: TGCAGTGCTACTCCAAGTCCGGTAGCGGGGTTCTACGAGCAGTACTTC.

This chain uses TRBV20-1 with TRBJ2-1; D is unclear. This CDR3 is 13 amino acids long. V gave up 0 bases and J gave up 3 bases, with 6 bases separating them. Germline V gene sequence: CDR1 DFQATT, CDR2 SNEGSKA (reference sequence). For the CDR3, the DNA is TGCAGTGCTAGAGATCACGTCTACAATGAGCAGTTCTTC. It yields the protein CSARDHVYNEQFF.

This clonotype was counted ten times or more. This chain's CDR3 is CASSLALNPRTTYEQYF. The CDR3 nucleotides read TGTGCCAGCAGCTTAGCGCTAAACCCCCGGACCACCTACGAGCAGTACTTC. J is TRBJ2-7 and V is TRBV7-2, with D unclear. The CDR3 runs 17 residues. V lost 0 bases to trimming and J lost 2 bases, with 17 bases between them. Germline values: CDR1 SGHTA, CDR2 FQGNSA.

The gene calls are TRBV5-1 and TRBJ2-6, with D unresolved. V gave up 0 bases and J gave up 0 bases, with 4 bases separating them. Per the germline V gene, CDR1 is SGHRS and CDR2 is YFSETQ. This CDR3 has 15 residues. CDR3 in DNA: TGCGCCAGCAGCTTGGCGAGCTCTGGGGCCAACGTCCTGACTTTC. Translated, it gives CASSLASSGANVLTF. Drawing the rest from reference TRBV5-1 and TRBJ2-6, the complete variable domain is KAGVTQTPRYLIKTRGQQVTLSCSPISGHRSVSWYQQTPGQGLQFLFEYFSETQRNKGNFPGRFSGRQFSNSRSEMNVSTLELGDSALYLCASSLASSGANVLTFGAGSRLTVL.

This clonotype occurred many times. In DNA form, the CDR3 reads TGTGCCAGCAGCTTAGGGCCACTAGCGGGGGGCCCAGGGGGGTTCTTC. Translation: CASSLGPLAGGPGGFF. The chain carries TRBV7-3 and TRBJ2-1, with TRBD2 matching 12 bases. Trimming took 2 bases from V and 15 from J; bases not matched to a gene: 14. Germline CDR1 reads SGHTA; CDR2 reads FQGTGA. The CDR3 has 16 residues.

This clonotype has more than one count but fewer than ten. V usage is TRBV5-4 and J usage is TRBJ2-5; 8 nucleotides line up with TRBD1. The germline V gene has CDR1 SGHNT and CDR2 YYREEE (reference sequence). The CDR3 has 14 residues. With 4 bases clipped from V and 5 bases from J, the junction kept 7 bases outside the gene matches. The CDR3 loop is CASSPTGVDETQYF. The CDR3 bases are TGTGCCAGCAGCCCGACAGGGGTTGATGAGACCCAGTACTTC.

As for this clonotype: Relative to the germline gene, one junction end is altered; a read error may explain this. The J gene is TRBJ1-1, the V gene TRBV5-8; D is uncertain. Per germline, CDR1 SGHTS and CDR2 YDEGEE. The CDR3 spans 13 residues. The CDR3, as DNA: TGTGCCATCGGCTCAAGGCCCCAGTGGTGGTCGATCTTT. Residues: CAIGSRPQWWSIF.

A note on this clonotype: At one end, the junction sequence differs from germline, possibly due to a read error. The rearrangement joins TRBV6-2 or TRBV6-3 to TRBJ2-7; D may correspond to TRBD1 or TRBD2 (7 bases each). The CDR3 covers 15 residues. CDR1 and CDR2 from the germline V gene are MNHEY and SVGEGT. The CDR3 spells CPSRSTGEGIYEQYF. CDR3 sequence (DNA): TGTCCCAGCAGGTCTACAGGGGAGGGGATTTACGAGCAGTACTTC.

This chain links TRBV9 with TRBJ1-1; 8 bases align to TRBD1. This CDR3 contains 17 residues. Losses at the gene ends were 2 bases for V and 4 bases for J; bases not matched to a gene: 13. Germline V gene data show CDR1 as SGDLS and CDR2 as YYNGEE. CDR3 amino acids: CASSVGEGQGGATEAFF. CDR3 DNA sequence: TGTGCCAGCAGCGTGGGAGAAGGACAGGGAGGAGCCACTGAAGCTTTCTTT.

This clonotype was observed at least ten times. The chain uses TRBV7-2 and TRBJ2-2; D unclear. Germline CDR1 reads SGHTA; CDR2 reads FQGNSA. The CDR3 runs 16 residues. The ends were cut back, 1 base at V and 2 bases at J, with 11 bases in the middle. This chain's CDR3 is CASSLVVGLNTGELFF. The CDR3 nucleotides are TGTGCCAGCAGCTTAGTTGTTGGTCTAAACACCGGGGAGCTGTTTTTT.